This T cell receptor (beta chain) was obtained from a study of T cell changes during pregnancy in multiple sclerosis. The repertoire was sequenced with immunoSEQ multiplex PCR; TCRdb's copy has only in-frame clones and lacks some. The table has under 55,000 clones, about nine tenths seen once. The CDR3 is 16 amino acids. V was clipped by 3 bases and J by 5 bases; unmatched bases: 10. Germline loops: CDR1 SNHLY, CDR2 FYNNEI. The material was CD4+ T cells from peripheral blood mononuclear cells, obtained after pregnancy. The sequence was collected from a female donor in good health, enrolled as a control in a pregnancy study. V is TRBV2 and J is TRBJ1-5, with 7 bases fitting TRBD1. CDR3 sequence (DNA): TGTGCCAGCAGTGACCAGACAGGGAGGAGGTATCAGCCCCAGCATTTT. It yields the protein CASSDQTGRRYQPQHF.